This passage covers 30 T cell receptor beta chains from one sample sequenced in a study of OX40 agonist ivuxolimab in advanced cancers. Some clones are missing from TCRdb's copy, which holds only in-frame ones; the method was immunoSEQ multiplex PCR. The sample yields more than 75,000 clones, 75% to 90% seen once. The specimen was CD4+ or CD8+ T cells sorted from blood, collected in a trial of the OX40 agonist ivuxolimab. These receptors originate from an adult with an advanced solid tumor such as melanoma, head and neck, liver or kidney cancer.

This clone occurred once. A read error may account for a junction end that differs from germline. V is TRBV4-1 and J is TRBJ1-2; tentatively, D is TRBD1 (6 bases). The CDR3 is 14 amino acids. Germline-derived CDR1 and CDR2 are MGHRA and YSYEKL. CDR3 amino acids: CASSQEGDTYGYTF. CDR3 DNA: TGTGCCAGCAGCCAAGAGGGGGACACCTATGGCTACACCTTC.

The V and J genes are TRBV30 and TRBJ1-1, with D possibly matching TRBD1 (6 bases). Trimming pared 5 bases from V and 0 bases from J, leaving 10 bases between. CDR3 length: 13 amino acids. Germline-derived CDR1 and CDR2 are GTSNPN and SVGIG (reference sequence). The CDR3 sequence: CAWEGGMNTEAFF. CDR3 in DNA: TGTGCCTGGGAGGGGGGGATGAACACTGAAGCTTTCTTT.

This chain joins TRBV6-1 and TRBJ1-1, with D possibly being TRBD1 (5 bases). CDR3 length equals 13 residues. Germline V gene lookup returns CDR1 MNHNS and CDR2 SASEGT. Trimming took off 5 bases at V and 7 bases at J, with 14 bases between the two ends. The CDR3 sequence: CASSPVGGGEAFF. The CDR3 DNA reads TGTGCCAGCAGTCCTGTCGGGGGAGGTGAAGCTTTCTTT.

The chain uses TRBV5-1 and TRBJ1-3, with 7 bases identical to TRBD1. J was trimmed by 6 bases and V by 0 bases; bases with no gene match: 3. Germline CDR1 and CDR2: SGHRS and YFSETQ. The CDR3 extends over 14 amino acids. As DNA, the CDR3 is TGCGCCAGCAGCTTGGAAGGGGGCCCAAACACCATATATTTT. Its protein is CASSLEGGPNTIYF. The entire variable domain, with the rest obtained from reference TRBV5-1 and TRBJ1-3, is as follows: KAGVTQTPRYLIKTRGQQVTLSCSPISGHRSVSWYQQTPGQGLQFLFEYFSETQRNKGNFPGRFSGRQFSNSRSEMNVSTLELGDSALYLCASSLEGGPNTIYFGEGSWLTVV.

This chain uses TRBV27 with TRBJ2-4, with a tentative D call TRBD1 (5 bases). CDR1 and CDR2 (germline): MNHEY, SMNVEV (reference sequence). The CDR3 covers 14 residues. The ends were cut back, 5 bases at V and 7 bases at J, with 15 bases in the middle. The CDR3 DNA follows: TGTGCCAGCAGTCCCACTCAGGGTGTGAACATTCAGTACTTC. Amino acids: CASSPTQGVNIQYF.

The chain combines TRBV7-8 with TRBJ2-3, with 7 positions matching TRBD2. Germline CDR1 reads SGHVS; CDR2 reads FQNEAQ. The CDR3 runs to 17 residues. J lost 1 base, V lost 5 bases, and 12 bases had no gene match. The CDR3 DNA sequence: TGTGCCAGCAGCCCTAGGTCGACTAGCTGGGGCACAGATACGCAGTATTTT. Encoded protein: CASSPRSTSWGTDTQYF.

This clone is labeled as medium-sized. This rearrangement joins TRBV10-1 to TRBJ2-7; maybe TRBD2 (6 bases). The CDR3 is 12 residues long. The germline CDR1 and CDR2 sequences are WNHNN and SYGVQD (reference sequence). Trimming cost V 8 bases and J 5 bases, with 13 bases left between them. CDR3 sequence reads: CASQERRDEQYF. The CDR3 region has the DNA TGCGCCAGCCAGGAAAGGAGGGACGAGCAGTACTTC.

The chain is built from TRBV5-4 and TRBJ2-7, with TRBD2 matching over 8 bases. Germline values: CDR1 SGHNT, CDR2 YYREEE (reference sequence). The CDR3 runs 15 residues. The J segment lost 1 base and the V segment lost 5 bases, leaving 8 bases of the junction unmatched. In DNA, the CDR3 is TGTGCCAGCAGTCCCGGGGGGGGCAATTCCTACGAGCAGTACTTC. It yields the protein CASSPGGGNSYEQYF.

The genes are TRBV5-5 and TRBJ1-2; D gene uncertain. Germline V CDR1 and CDR2: SGHKS, YYEKEE (reference sequence). Trimming removed 4 bases from V and 5 bases from J, with 9 bases in between. The CDR3 sequence is 12 residues long. CDR3 nucleotides: TGTGCCAGCAGCACTTGGACTTATGGCTACACCTTC. Protein: CASSTWTYGYTF.

This chain connects TRBV5-1 to TRBJ2-1; 9 positions match TRBD2. J was trimmed by 4 bases and V by 3 bases; bases with no gene match: 8. Germline CDR1 reads SGHRS; CDR2 reads YFSETQ. This CDR3 comprises 16 residues. The DNA for the CDR3 is TGCGCCAGCAGCTCCAGACTAGCGGAAGGATACAATGAGCAGTTCTTC. The encoded protein is CASSSRLAEGYNEQFF.

The chain has TRBV10-3 and TRBJ2-1; unclear D gene. CDR1 ENHRY and CDR2 SYGVKD come from the germline V gene. The CDR3 covers 14 residues. Trimming took off 0 bases at V and 7 bases at J, with 10 bases between the two ends. This CDR3 is CAISESLQSNEQFF. The CDR3 DNA follows: TGTGCCATCAGTGAGTCCCTCCAGAGTAATGAGCAGTTCTTC.

V is TRBV6-5 and J is TRBJ2-7; the D is unclear. CDR1 and CDR2 (germline): MNHEY, SVGAGI. V dropped 2 bases and J dropped 0 bases, with 8 bases sitting between them. The CDR3 extends over 14 amino acids. CDR3: CASSYKPGSYEQYF. Here the CDR3 DNA reads TGTGCCAGCAGTTACAAGCCCGGCTCCTACGAGCAGTACTTC.

The chain uses TRBV7-2 and TRBJ1-1, with a weak D call TRBD1 (5 bases). Germline-derived CDR1 and CDR2 are SGHTA and FQGNSA. The CDR3 is 16 amino acids. Trimming removed 1 base from V and 0 bases from J, with 12 bases in between. The CDR3 sequence: CASSLVGGAMNTEAFF. The CDR3 DNA follows: TGTGCCAGCAGCTTAGTCGGAGGGGCCATGAACACTGAAGCTTTCTTT.

The V call is TRBV11-2, the J call TRBJ2-7; 9 bases align to TRBD1. Looked up from germline, CDR1 is SGHAT and CDR2 is FQNNGV. V shed 5 bases, J shed 2 bases, and the junction held 4 bases outside the gene matches. This CDR3 is 14 amino acids long. DNA for the CDR3: TGTGCCAGCAGCCCCGGGACAGGGCCCTACGAGCAGTACTTC. Translated, it gives CASSPGTGPYEQYF.

This chain uses TRBV28 with TRBJ2-5; TRBD1 agrees at 12 bases. The germline CDR1 and CDR2 sequences are MDHEN and SYDVKM. The V and J ends lost 6 bases and 7 bases, in that order; junction bases with no gene match: 9. The length of the CDR3 is 15 residues. This chain's CDR3 is CASRSRDRGPVTQYF. DNA of the CDR3: TGTGCCAGCAGATCCCGGGACAGGGGGCCGGTGACCCAGTACTTC.

This clone was observed a single time. The chain carries TRBV5-1 and TRBJ2-5; TRBD2 is a possible D gene (6 bases). This CDR3 has 15 amino acids. Germline-derived CDR1 and CDR2 are SGHRS and YFSETQ. V was trimmed by 4 bases and J by 1 base, leaving 14 bases between them. The CDR3 region is CASSLRERTQETQYF. As DNA, the CDR3 is TGCGCCAGCAGCCTTCGGGAGCGTACCCAAGAGACCCAGTACTTC.

V gene TRBV15 combines with J gene TRBJ1-2; maybe TRBD1 (5 bases). V was shortened by 0 bases and J by 5 bases, with 10 bases between the two germline ends. Germline V gives CDR1 LNHNV, CDR2 YYDKDF (reference sequence). CDR3 length: 14 residues. The CDR3 region is CATSRDGASYGYTF. The CDR3 coding sequence is TGTGCCACCAGCAGAGATGGGGCATCTTATGGCTACACCTTC.

The chain uses TRBV5-5 and TRBJ1-1; no firm D call. CDR1 is SGHKS and CDR2 is YYEKEE in the germline V gene (reference sequence). The CDR3 covers 15 residues. V lost 1 base and J 0 bases, leaving 10 bases between the germline ends. CDR3 DNA: TGTGCCAGCAGCTTGTATGATTTCATGAACACTGAAGCTTTCTTT. Translation: CASSLYDFMNTEAFF. The whole variable domain, filled in from reference TRBV5-5 and TRBJ1-1, reads DAGVTQSPTHLIKTRGQQVTLRCSPISGHKSVSWYQQVLGQGPQFIFQYYEKEERGRGNFPDRFSARQFPNYSSELNVNALLLGDSALYLCASSLYDFMNTEAFFGQGTRLTVV.

The chain recombines TRBV7-2 with TRBJ2-7; tentatively, D is TRBD2 (6 bases). The V end was cut by 3 bases, the J end by 6 bases, with 9 bases between. Germline CDR1 reads SGHTA; CDR2 reads FQGNSA. This CDR3 is built from 12 residues. CDR3 sequence (DNA): TGTGCCAGCAGCTTTTCCGGGGGCGAGCAGTACTTC. Translating gives CASSFSGGEQYF.

CDR3 nucleotides: TGTGCCAGCAGCCAAGATAGGGACAGGGGTCCCTCTGGAAACACCATATATTTT. Protein sequence: CASSQDRDRGPSGNTIYF. The chain recombines TRBV4-2 with TRBJ1-3, with 10 bases identical to TRBD1. Trimming at V came to 0 bases and at J to 0 bases, leaving 5 bases not matched to a gene. CDR3 size: 18 residues. Germline CDR1 and CDR2: LGHNA and YNFKEQ.

Comment on this clone: Other nucleotide sequences in the sample specify the same CDR3. The rearrangement joins TRBV9 to TRBJ2-3; possible D gene TRBD2, 5 bases. The CDR3 is 14 amino acids. The germline V gene encodes CDR1 SGDLS and CDR2 YYNGEE. V was trimmed by 2 bases and J by 1 base, leaving 8 bases between them. CDR3 bases: TGTGCCAGCAGCGTGGACGGGGGCACAGATACGCAGTATTTT. Translation: CASSVDGGTDTQYF.

This chain links TRBV5-1 with TRBJ2-1; D is uncertain. V lost 0 bases, J lost 10 bases, and 8 bases lay in between. The CDR3 sequence is 12 residues long. CDR1 and CDR2 from the germline V gene are SGHRS and YFSETQ. The CDR3 DNA reads as TGCGCCAGCAGCTTGGTAATGAGCGAGCAGTTCTTC. Protein sequence: CASSLVMSEQFF.

This clone was observed a few times. DNA for the CDR3: TGCGCCAGCAGCTTTACGGGGCGCACAGATACGCAGTATTTT. Encoded protein: CASSFTGRTDTQYF. V usage is TRBV5-1 and J usage is TRBJ2-3; possibly TRBD1 or TRBD2 for D (5 bases each). Germline CDR1 SGHRS, CDR2 YFSETQ. V was trimmed by 2 bases and J by 1 base, leaving 8 bases between them. CDR3 length equals 14 residues.

The chain recombines TRBV18 with TRBJ1-2, with 7 positions matching TRBD1. This CDR3 region has 13 residues. V lost 3 bases, J lost 7 bases, and 5 bases stayed unmatched. CDR1 and CDR2 (germline): KGHSH, LQKENI. CDR3 in amino acids: CASSPGTDFGYTF. CDR3 sequence (DNA): TGTGCCAGCTCACCCGGGACAGATTTTGGCTACACCTTC.

CDR3 nucleotides: TGTGCCAGCAGTGACAAGGGGTCAGCTAACTATGGCTACACCTTC. Amino acids: CASSDKGSANYGYTF. J is TRBJ1-2 and V is TRBV25-1; D possibly corresponds to TRBD1 (5 bases). The V gene lost 3 bases and the J gene lost 0 bases, with 11 bases spanning the gap. Germline V gene lookup returns CDR1 MGHDK and CDR2 SYGVNS. This CDR3 spans 15 amino acids.

The CDR3 here is CASSEGHPGTEAFF. The DNA of the CDR3 is TGTGCCAGCAGTGAAGGGCATCCGGGCACTGAAGCTTTCTTT. V and J are TRBV2 and TRBJ1-1, with unresolved D. Deletions cut 1 base from V and 4 bases from J, with 10 bases between. The V gene's germline CDR1 is SNHLY and CDR2 FYNNEI. CDR3 size: 14 residues.

This chain connects TRBV7-2 to TRBJ2-7; 7 nucleotides line up with TRBD2. This CDR3 spans 15 amino acids. The J segment lost 2 bases and the V segment lost 5 bases, leaving 9 bases of the junction unmatched. The germline V gene has CDR1 SGHTA and CDR2 FQGNSA. The CDR3 protein is CASSRTGGDPYEQYF. The CDR3, as DNA: TGTGCCAGCAGCCGAACTGGGGGGGACCCCTACGAGCAGTACTTC.

The chain recombines TRBV27 with TRBJ2-1; 9 nucleotides match TRBD1. Per germline, CDR1 MNHEY and CDR2 SMNVEV (reference sequence). The CDR3 loop spans 17 amino acids. V trimming: 1 base; J trimming: 6 bases; junction bases outside the gene matches: 10. CDR3 amino acids: CASSLFHPATGGNEQFF. The CDR3 DNA reads as TGTGCCAGCAGTTTATTTCATCCGGCGACAGGGGGCAATGAGCAGTTCTTC.

The chain couples TRBV19 to TRBJ2-7; 12 bases line up with TRBD2. This CDR3 region has 16 residues. V was clipped by 4 bases and J by 2 bases; unmatched bases: 6. CDR1 is LNHDA and CDR2 is SQIVND in the germline V gene (reference sequence). The CDR3 DNA sequence: TGTGCCAGTAGTACCGCACTAGCGGGAGGACCCTACGAGCAGTACTTC. Translating gives CASSTALAGGPYEQYF.

V usage is TRBV18 and J usage is TRBJ2-7; D may match TRBD1 or TRBD2 (6 bases each). V lost 5 bases and J lost 3, with 14 bases in between. The germline CDR1 and CDR2 sequences are KGHSH and LQKENI. The CDR3 covers 14 residues. The CDR3 DNA sequence: TGTGCCAGCTCAATCCCGGGGGCCAGCTACGAGCAGTACTTC. It codes for CASSIPGASYEQYF.